A single sample is the source of the 14 T cell receptor beta chains below, sequenced in a study of CD8+CD57+ T cells in acquired aplastic anemia. By flow cytometry, patients selected for sequencing had shown an expansion of CD8+CD57+ cells. Genomic DNA acted as the template from which TCR beta VDJ combination and CDR3 sequence profiling were carried out. Each CDR3 protein gets one entry after TCRdb re-called the reads with MiXCR. The table has over 150,000 distinct CDR3 sequences, roughly 65% seen once. The sample comprised sorted CD4+, CD8+, or CD8+CD57+ T cells (not recorded which) from PBMCs. These receptors originate from a human donor with aplastic anemia.

The chain has TRBV2 and TRBJ2-7, with TRBD1 matching over 9 bases. There are 14 residues in the CDR3. The germline CDR1 and CDR2 sequences are SNHLY and FYNNEI. Losses at the gene ends were 4 bases for V and 1 base for J; bases not matched to a gene: 2. This CDR3 reads CASSGQGGSYEQYF. The CDR3 DNA reads TGTGCCAGCAGTGGACAGGGGGGGTCCTACGAGCAGTACTTC.

The chain couples TRBV20-1 to TRBJ2-3; 7 positions match TRBD2. CDR3 length equals 15 residues. V lost 6 bases, J lost 2 bases, and 11 bases stayed unmatched. Germline V gene data show CDR1 as DFQATT and CDR2 as SNEGSKA (reference sequence). This CDR3 reads CSASRGSGPTDTQYF. The CDR3 coding sequence is TGCAGTGCCTCCCGCGGTAGCGGGCCCACAGATACGCAGTATTTT.

V and J are TRBV12-3 or TRBV12-4 and TRBJ2-1; D is uncertain. The CDR3 length is 12 residues. V was trimmed by 5 bases and J by 6 bases, leaving 8 bases between them. DNA for the CDR3: TGTGCCAGCAGTCTCCTATTCAATGAGCAGTTCTTC. Protein product: CASSLLFNEQFF.

The chain combines TRBV7-9 with TRBJ2-1, with 9 positions matching TRBD1. The CDR3 runs 16 residues. V lost 5 bases, J lost 0 bases, and 5 bases stayed unmatched. Germline V CDR1 and CDR2: SEHNR, FQNEAQ (reference sequence). The CDR3, as DNA: TGTGCCAGCAGCCCAGGGACAGGGCCCTCCTACAATGAGCAGTTCTTC. Protein sequence: CASSPGTGPSYNEQFF. The full variable domain, in which reference TRBV7-9 and TRBJ2-1 provide the parts outside the CDR3, is DTGVSQNPRHKITKRGQNVTFRCDPISEHNRLYWYRQTLGQGPEFLTYFQNEAQLEKSRLLSDRFSAERPKGSFSTLEIQRTEQGDSAMYLCASSPGTGPSYNEQFFGPGTRLTVL.

The rearrangement links TRBV19 to TRBJ2-5; TRBD1 is a possible D gene (5 bases). The V gene's germline CDR1 is LNHDA and CDR2 SQIVND (reference sequence). Between the trimmed V and J ends, which lost 9 bases and 5 bases, there was a span of 22 bases. The CDR3 consists of 15 residues. The CDR3, as DNA: TGTGCCAGCAGTGGCAGTGGTTCAGGGTGGGAGACCCAGTACTTC. Its protein product is CASSGSGSGWETQYF. Drawing the rest from reference TRBV19 and TRBJ2-5, the complete variable domain is DGGITQSPKYLFRKEGQNVTLSCEQNLNHDAMYWYRQDPGQGLRLIYYSQIVNDFQKGDIAEGYSVSREKKESFPLTVTSAQKNPTAFYLCASSGSGSGWETQYFGPGTRLLVL.

The chain uses TRBV29-1 and TRBJ2-7, with 9 bases lining up with TRBD1. Trimming cost V 6 bases and J 5 bases; bases outside gene matches: 8. The germline CDR1 and CDR2 sequences are SQVTM and ANQGSEA. There are 13 residues in the CDR3. CDR3 protein: CSVATGGLNEQYF. The CDR3, as DNA: TGCAGCGTAGCTACAGGGGGCTTGAACGAGCAGTACTTC.

This chain joins TRBV19 and TRBJ2-6, with D possibly being TRBD1 or TRBD2 (5 bases each). The CDR3 has 16 amino acids. The germline gives CDR1 LNHDA, CDR2 SQIVND (reference sequence). V shed 1 base and J shed 0 bases, with 7 bases lying between them. The CDR3 spells CASSIGDPSGANVLTF. The CDR3 region has the DNA TGTGCCAGTAGTATAGGGGACCCCTCTGGGGCCAACGTCCTGACTTTC.

For this clonotype: Its ends do not fully match the called genes, so a read error is possible. The gene calls are TRBV2 and TRBJ2-1, with 9 bases that match TRBD2. Looked up from germline, CDR1 is SNHLY and CDR2 is FYNNEI. This CDR3 spans 14 amino acids. CDR3 nucleotide sequence: TGTGCCAGCCCCGGAGCGGGGGGCTACAATGGGCAGTTCTTC. Translated: CASPGAGGYNGQFF.

The rearrangement links TRBV7-9 to TRBJ2-3; 7 nucleotides line up with TRBD2. V shed 0 bases and J 5 bases; nucleotides not matched to a gene: 5. This CDR3 comprises 15 residues. The germline gives CDR1 SEHNR, CDR2 FQNEAQ (reference sequence). This CDR3 is CASSLAGRVRDTQYF. The CDR3 DNA reads TGTGCCAGCAGCTTAGCTGGGAGGGTGAGAGATACGCAGTATTTT.

The gene calls are TRBV2 and TRBJ2-7, with 8 bases that match TRBD1. The length of the CDR3 is 18 residues. J was trimmed by 6 bases and V by 5 bases; bases with no gene match: 21. Germline assignment: CDR1 SNHLY and CDR2 FYNNEI. The CDR3 is CASSLMAPRTGKGLEQYF. The CDR3 coding sequence is TGTGCCAGCAGTTTAATGGCACCTAGGACAGGGAAGGGCCTCGAGCAGTACTTC. The variable domain in full, completed from reference TRBV2 and TRBJ2-7, reads EPEVTQTPSHQVTQMGQEVILRCVPISNHLYFYWYRQILGQKVEFLVSFYNNEISEKSEIFDDQFSVERPDGSNFTLKIRSTKLEDSAMYFCASSLMAPRTGKGLEQYFGPGTRLTVT.

This clonotype was seen more than once but under ten times. The chain recombines TRBV15 with TRBJ2-7; D is unresolved. Trimming cost V 0 bases and J 1 base, with 7 bases left between them. This CDR3 has 14 residues. Germline-derived CDR1 and CDR2 are LNHNV and YYDKDF (reference sequence). The CDR3 sequence is CATSRDLGSYEQYF. The CDR3 bases are TGTGCCACCAGCAGAGATCTTGGGTCCTACGAGCAGTACTTC.

The chain couples TRBV5-4 to TRBJ1-2, with 9 bases matching TRBD1. Germline CDR1 reads SGHNT; CDR2 reads YYREEE (reference sequence). The junction had 10 bases not matched to a gene; V was cut back by 3 bases and J by 4 bases. This CDR3 has 16 amino acids. CDR3 bases: TGTGCCAGCAGCTCCCCAACAGGGGGCGGTGGCTATGGCTACACCTTC. Residues: CASSSPTGGGGYGYTF.

The rearrangement uses TRBV12-3 or TRBV12-4 and TRBJ1-6; the match to TRBD1 covers 10 bases. The CDR3 totals 16 residues. Trimming took 6 bases from V and 8 from J; bases not matched to a gene: 10. In nucleotides, the CDR3 is TGTGCCAGCAGCCCCCCGGGGACAGGGGAGGATTCACCCCTCCACTTT. Its translation is CASSPPGTGEDSPLHF.

The chain links TRBV9 to TRBJ2-5; 9 bases map to TRBD1. V was pared by 0 bases and J by 4 bases, with 16 bases of the junction left unmatched. Looked up from germline, CDR1 is SGDLS and CDR2 is YYNGEE. The CDR3 totals 19 residues. DNA of the CDR3: TGTGCCAGCAGCGTAGCACCGGGACAGGGTGCGGAGGTCGGAGAGACCCAGTACTTC. It specifies CASSVAPGQGAEVGETQYF.